The 18 T cell receptor beta chains presented below share a single source sample, sequenced in a study of blood T cell repertoires in COVID-19. The method was immunoSEQ multiplex PCR; TCRdb's version includes in-frame clones alone and lacks a portion of them. This sample has 100,000 to 150,000 clones; roughly 84% occur once, and the top ten carry about 12%. The sequenced sample was peripheral blood. These receptors were collected from a woman aged 25 to 39 who had recovered from COVID-19.

The DNA for the CDR3 is TGTGCCAGCAGCCGCGGGGGTGAGCAGTTCTTC. Protein: CASSRGGEQFF. The chain combines TRBV3-1 (or the pseudogene TRBV3-2) with TRBJ2-1; 7 bases map to TRBD2. CDR3 length: 11 amino acids. J lost 9 bases, V lost 4 bases, and 0 bases had no gene match. CDR1 and CDR2 from the germline V gene are LGHDT and YNNKEL (reference sequence).

This chain links TRBV30 with TRBJ1-2; the match to TRBD1 covers 8 bases. Germline CDR1 GTSNPN, CDR2 SVGIG (reference sequence). The CDR3 is made up of 11 amino acids. With V trimmed by 8 bases and J by 5 bases, 4 bases remained unmatched. DNA of the CDR3: TGTGCCGTTAACAGGGGGTATGGCTACACCTTC. Amino acid sequence: CAVNRGYGYTF.

The chain uses TRBV27 and TRBJ2-5, with 10 nucleotides matching TRBD2. Trimming at V came to 7 bases and at J to 2 bases, leaving 7 bases not matched to a gene. Looked up from germline, CDR1 is MNHEY and CDR2 is SMNVEV (reference sequence). The length of the CDR3 is 15 residues. The CDR3 nucleotides read TGTGCCAGCACTCATACAGCGGGAGGGCAAGAGACCCAGTACTTC. This gives the protein CASTHTAGGQETQYF.

The V gene is TRBV7-9, the J gene TRBJ1-6; possible D gene TRBD1, 5 bases. Per the germline V gene, CDR1 is SEHNR and CDR2 is FQNEAQ (reference sequence). The CDR3 runs 16 residues. The ends were cut back, 6 bases at V and 8 bases at J, with 20 bases in the middle. The DNA for the CDR3 is TGTGCCAGCAGTTTCAGCCAGGGAAACACAGATTCACCCCTCCACTTT. Protein product: CASSFSQGNTDSPLHF. The full variable domain, in which reference TRBV7-9 and TRBJ1-6 provide the parts outside the CDR3, is DTGVSQNPRHKITKRGQNVTFRCDPISEHNRLYWYRQTLGQGPEFLTYFQNEAQLEKSRLLSDRFSAERPKGSFSTLEIQRTEQGDSAMYLCASSFSQGNTDSPLHFGNGTRLTVT.

The rearrangement joins TRBV19 to TRBJ2-7; TRBD2 aligns across 7 bases. V lost 4 bases to trimming and J lost 0 bases; unmatched junction nucleotides: 9. Germline assignment: CDR1 LNHDA and CDR2 SQIVND (reference sequence). This CDR3 has 16 residues. The CDR3 sequence: CASSKAGRLSSYEQYF. DNA of the CDR3: TGTGCCAGTAGTAAAGCGGGACGGCTCAGCTCCTACGAGCAGTACTTC. The whole variable domain, remainder taken from reference TRBV19 and TRBJ2-7, is DGGITQSPKYLFRKEGQNVTLSCEQNLNHDAMYWYRQDPGQGLRLIYYSQIVNDFQKGDIAEGYSVSREKKESFPLTVTSAQKNPTAFYLCASSKAGRLSSYEQYFGPGTRLTVT.

In DNA form, the CDR3 reads TGTGCCAGCAGTCCGGGGGGACAGGGGGCGTTGGACGCCTACGAGCAGTACTTC. This gives the protein CASSPGGQGALDAYEQYF. The J gene is TRBJ2-7, the V gene TRBV2; 12 bases match TRBD1. This CDR3 region has 18 residues. The germline V gene has CDR1 SNHLY and CDR2 FYNNEI. After removal of 5 bases from V and 2 bases from J, the junction contained 13 bases not matched to a gene.

V and J are TRBV19 and TRBJ1-5, with 7 nucleotides matching TRBD1. With 5 bases clipped from V and 4 bases from J, the junction kept 5 bases outside the gene matches. Germline V gives CDR1 LNHDA, CDR2 SQIVND (reference sequence). This CDR3 has 14 amino acids. DNA of the CDR3: TGTGCCAGTAGTTTTGGGACAGAGAATCAGCCCCAGCATTTT. It specifies CASSFGTENQPQHF.

The V and J genes are TRBV12-3 or TRBV12-4 and TRBJ2-2, with D possibly TRBD1 on 6 matching bases. This CDR3 is 13 amino acids long. Trimming removed 6 bases from V and 6 bases from J, with 11 bases in between. CDR3 region: CASRRTGPGELFF. The CDR3 DNA reads as TGTGCCAGCAGACGCACAGGGCCCGGGGAGCTGTTTTTT.

This clone appeared a single time. The chain combines TRBV5-6 with TRBJ1-1; D gene unclear. CDR3 size: 15 residues. Germline V gene data show CDR1 as SGHDT and CDR2 as YYEEEE. V dropped 6 bases and J dropped 1 base, with 16 bases sitting between them. CDR3 nucleotide sequence: TGTGCCAGCACCTTCGTGGACGGGAAGAACACTGAAGCTTTCTTT. Translation gives CASTFVDGKNTEAFF.

The gene calls are TRBV3-1 (or the pseudogene TRBV3-2) and TRBJ1-1; D call uncertain. CDR1 is LGHDT, CDR2 YNNKEL, per germline (reference sequence). Between the trimmed V and J ends, which lost 5 bases and 2 bases, there was a span of 12 bases. CDR3 length equals 14 residues. CDR3 bases: TGTGCCAGCAGCGCGGGGTACTCTAACACTGAAGCTTTCTTT. Residues: CASSAGYSNTEAFF.

The rearrangement joins TRBV11-2 to TRBJ2-1; TRBD2 matches 7 bases. There are 15 residues in the CDR3. Germline CDR1 reads SGHAT; CDR2 reads FQNNGV. J was trimmed by 3 bases and V by 3 bases; bases with no gene match: 5. CDR3 protein: CASSFIAGNYNEQFF. Here the CDR3 DNA reads TGTGCCAGCAGCTTCATAGCGGGCAACTACAATGAGCAGTTCTTC.

V gene TRBV6-1 combines with J gene TRBJ2-7; D remains ambiguous. The germline V gene encodes CDR1 MNHNS and CDR2 SASEGT. V was clipped by 3 bases and J by 7 bases, with 10 bases between them. The CDR3 is made up of 12 amino acids. For the CDR3, the DNA is TGTGCCAGCAGTGATCCTATTTCAGAGCAGTACTTC. Protein: CASSDPISEQYF.

This chain joins TRBV5-1 and TRBJ2-1; 8 bases are a match to TRBD1. With 0 bases clipped from V and 4 bases from J, the junction kept 3 bases outside the gene matches. From germline, CDR1 is SGHRS and CDR2 YFSETQ. The CDR3 has 15 residues. CDR3 region: CASSLVDRGYNEQFF. In nucleotides, the CDR3 is TGCGCCAGCAGCTTGGTTGACAGGGGTTACAATGAGCAGTTCTTC.

The J gene is TRBJ2-2, the V gene TRBV4-1; 13 bases fit TRBD2. Trimming removed 7 bases from V and 4 bases from J; junction bases left unmatched: 3. This CDR3 comprises 15 residues. CDR1 and CDR2 from the germline V gene are MGHRA and YSYEKL. The DNA for the CDR3 is TGCGCCAGCAAAAGGACTAGCGGGAGCACCGGGGAGCTGTTTTTT. Translated, it gives CASKRTSGSTGELFF.

The J gene is TRBJ1-5, the V gene TRBV2; D is unresolved. The germline V and J ends were trimmed by 4 bases and 0 bases, with 10 bases remaining between them. CDR3 length: 15 residues. Germline loops: CDR1 SNHLY, CDR2 FYNNEI. CDR3 sequence: CASSVDGYSNQPQHF. DNA of the CDR3: TGTGCCAGCAGTGTAGACGGGTATAGCAATCAGCCCCAGCATTTT.

The chain joins TRBV12-3 or TRBV12-4 to TRBJ1-1; possible D gene TRBD1, 5 bases. V was clipped by 1 base and J by 5 bases, with 5 bases between them. The CDR3 extends over 12 amino acids. The CDR3 DNA sequence: TGTGCCAGCAGTTTAGAGGGGACTGAAGCTTTCTTT. Translation: CASSLEGTEAFF.

The CDR3 DNA reads as TGTGCCAGCAGCCAAGCTGGGCTGACAGGGCGTGGAAACACCATATATTTT. Translating it yields CASSQAGLTGRGNTIYF. J is TRBJ1-3 and V is TRBV3-1 (or the pseudogene TRBV3-2); 7 nucleotides line up with TRBD1. This CDR3 region has 17 residues. V lost 1 base, J lost 3 bases, and 9 bases stayed unmatched. Germline lookup yields CDR1 LGHDT and CDR2 YNNKEL (reference sequence).

The chain has TRBV6-5 and TRBJ2-7, with D hard to call. The CDR3 totals 12 residues. V shed 8 bases and J shed 3 bases, with 11 bases lying between them. Germline V gene lookup returns CDR1 MNHEY and CDR2 SVGAGI. CDR3: CASGPLYYEQYF. Here the CDR3 DNA reads TGTGCCAGCGGCCCTTTATACTACGAGCAGTACTTC.